This T cell receptor (beta chain) emerged from a study of cytomegalovirus exposure and HLA in healthy donors. TCRdb's table, derived via immunoSEQ multiplex PCR, lists solely in-frame clones and lacks some. This sample yields 300,000 to 400,000 clones, of which 75% to 90% are seen a single time; 0.83% belongs to the top ten. About this clone itself: Its target is unknown.

Germline assignment: CDR1 MDHEN and CDR2 SYDVKM. The CDR3 is 20 amino acids. Trimming removed 6 bases from V and 1 base from J; junction bases left unmatched: 17. Overall study findings and caveats: Associated with cytomegalovirus, according to the listing, were 150 to 200 TCR beta chains.

This chain uses TRBV28 with TRBJ2-3, with TRBD2 matching over 12 bases. This receptor was obtained from a woman between 18 and 29 years old in good health and CMV-seronegative. Sequenced material: PBMCs. For the CDR3, the DNA is TGTGCCAGCAGCCAACTAGCGGGAGGTAGTTTTTTTATGCGCACAGATACGCAGTATTTT. Its protein product is CASSQLAGGSFFMRTDTQYF.